The clone carrying this T cell receptor beta chain occurred many times. The library targeted TCRbeta and was prepared with unique molecular identifiers. TCRdb used MiXCR to reprocess the PCR reads, holding one entry per CDR3 protein. The table lists some 600,000 distinct CDR3 sequences, approximately 16% of them singletons. This sample is drawn from a study of T-cell reconstitution after alpha-beta-depleted transplantation in children. The CDR3 loop spans 12 amino acids. V was pared by 10 bases and J by 0 bases, with 9 bases between. Sequenced material: PBMCs from the stem cell graft donor, taken from the stem cell graft. The rearrangement joins TRBV12-3 or TRBV12-4 to TRBJ1-1; D is unresolved. The clonotype comes from a human donor who donated a stem cell graft to a child with acute myeloid leukemia. This chain's CDR3 is CATLEVNTEAFF. The CDR3, as DNA: TGTGCCACCCTTGAGGTGAACACTGAAGCTTTCTTT.